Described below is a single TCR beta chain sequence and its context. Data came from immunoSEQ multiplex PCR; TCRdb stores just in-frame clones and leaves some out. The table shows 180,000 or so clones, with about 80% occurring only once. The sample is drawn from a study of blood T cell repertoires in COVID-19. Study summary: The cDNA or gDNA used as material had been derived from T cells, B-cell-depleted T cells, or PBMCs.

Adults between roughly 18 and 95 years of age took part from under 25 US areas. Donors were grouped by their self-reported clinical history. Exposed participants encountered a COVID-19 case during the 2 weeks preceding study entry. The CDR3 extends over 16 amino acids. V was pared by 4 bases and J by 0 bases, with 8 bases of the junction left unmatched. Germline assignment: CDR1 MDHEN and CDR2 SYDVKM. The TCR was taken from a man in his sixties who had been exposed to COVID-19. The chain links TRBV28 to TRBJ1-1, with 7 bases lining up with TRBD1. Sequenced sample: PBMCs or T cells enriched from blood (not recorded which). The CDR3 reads CASSSIMTGMNTEAFF. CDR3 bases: TGTGCCAGCAGTTCAATCATGACAGGGATGAACACTGAAGCTTTCTTT.